This record concerns one T cell receptor beta chain sequence. Its antigen is currently unknown. These data come from a study of blood T cells in healthy people across ages. Then a second PCR, running about 6 to 11 cycles, was carried out with a sample-barcoded 5' primer and a J-beta primer mix. Each single sample gave us at least 2.5 million CDR3-containing paired-end reads. TCRdb analysed the 5' RACE reads with MiXCR anew, one entry per CDR3 protein. The table has 600,000 or so distinct CDR3 sequences, about 28% seen once. Whole-study results and caveats: Percentage of naive T cells showed a strong correlation with TCR beta diversity. While age rose, TCR beta diversity per million T cells dropped in a roughly linear way.

The CDR3 loop spans 15 amino acids. The germline CDR1 and CDR2 sequences are MNHNY and SVGAGI (reference sequence). V lost 6 bases and J lost 2, with 14 bases in between. J is TRBJ1-3 and V is TRBV6-6, with a possible D match to TRBD1 (6 bases). Sequencing input: blood. The clonotype was recovered from a woman aged 80 or over in good health. The CDR3 here is CASRGHGLTGNTIYF. Here the CDR3 DNA reads TGTGCCAGCAGGGGACATGGACTAACTGGAAACACCATATATTTT.